These 14 T cell receptor beta chains originate from one sample sequenced in a study of shared clonotypes between healthy human individuals. The repertoire was sequenced with immunoSEQ multiplex PCR; TCRdb's copy has only in-frame clones and lacks some. The sample carries about 1 million clones, around 76% recorded once. Input material: memory CD4+ T cells sorted from blood. Subset of the sample: CD45RA-negative fraction. Receptors originate from a man in his late teens or twenties in good health.

A single count supports this clone. V gene TRBV29-1 combines with J gene TRBJ2-5; D not certain. The CDR3 is 13 amino acids. Germline values: CDR1 SQVTM, CDR2 ANQGSEA. V was pared by 4 bases and J by 5 bases, with 14 bases between. The CDR3 nucleotides read TGCAGCGTTGTTACAGCACGCCGGGAGACCCAGTACTTC. It yields the protein CSVVTARRETQYF. Full variable domain (remainder filled in from reference TRBV29-1 and TRBJ2-5): SAVISQKPSRDICQRGTSLTIQCQVDSQVTMMFWYRQQPGQSLTLIATANQGSEATYESGFVIDKFPISRPNLTFSTLTVSNMSPEDSSIYLCSVVTARRETQYFGPGTRLLVL.

V usage is TRBV29-1 and J usage is TRBJ2-3; the D is unclear. V was cut by 5 bases and J by 4 bases, with 7 bases left in between. Germline V lookup: CDR1 SQVTM, CDR2 ANQGSEA. This CDR3 is 11 amino acids long. As DNA, the CDR3 is TGCAGCGTTTGCCGAGCAGATACGCAGTATTTT. Protein sequence: CSVCRADTQYF.

The genes are TRBV30 and TRBJ1-1; D gene uncertain. The V end was cut by 1 base, the J end by 3 bases, with 9 bases between. The CDR3 has 13 amino acids. Per the germline V gene, CDR1 is GTSNPN and CDR2 is SVGIG (reference sequence). Here the CDR3 reads CAWSGRADTEAFF. As DNA, the CDR3 is TGTGCCTGGAGTGGCCGGGCTGACACTGAAGCTTTCTTT.

This chain connects TRBV18 to TRBJ1-2, with TRBD1 matching 9 bases. This CDR3 has 14 amino acids. Trimming cost V 4 bases and J 5 bases; bases outside gene matches: 5. The germline V gene encodes CDR1 KGHSH and CDR2 LQKENI. CDR3 coding DNA: TGTGCCAGCTCACAGGAACAGGGGGCTTATGGCTACACCTTC. Its protein is CASSQEQGAYGYTF.

For this clone: The same CDR3 arises from other DNA sequences in this sample as well. The chain is built from TRBV19 and TRBJ2-6; TRBD2 aligns across 7 bases. Germline V gene lookup returns CDR1 LNHDA and CDR2 SQIVND (reference sequence). The CDR3 length is 17 residues. V shed 4 bases and J 0 bases; nucleotides not matched to a gene: 6. This CDR3 reads CASSTRWGGSGANVLTF. CDR3 sequence (DNA): TGTGCCAGTAGTACCCGTTGGGGGGGCTCTGGGGCCAACGTCCTGACTTTC.

The chain employs TRBV15 and TRBJ2-3; D not resolved. V was trimmed by 1 base and J by 7 bases, leaving 6 bases between them. Germline V gene lookup returns CDR1 LNHNV and CDR2 YYDKDF (reference sequence). This CDR3 is 12 amino acids long. The CDR3 reads CATSRGENTQYF. DNA for the CDR3: TGTGCCACCAGCAGAGGGGAAAATACGCAGTATTTT.

This rearrangement joins TRBV9 to TRBJ1-3, with 7 bases identical to TRBD1. Germline V gene lookup returns CDR1 SGDLS and CDR2 YYNGEE. The junction had 9 bases not matched to a gene; V was cut back by 2 bases and J by 4 bases. The CDR3 contains 16 residues. CDR3 residues: CASSVAHRGSGNTIYF. The CDR3 bases are TGTGCCAGCAGCGTGGCGCACAGGGGATCCGGAAACACCATATATTTT.

This clone was seen only once. The chain has TRBV28 and TRBJ1-1; a possible D gene is TRBD1 (5 bases). The ends were cut back, 1 base at V and 1 base at J, with 10 bases in the middle. The CDR3 spans 15 residues. The germline V gene encodes CDR1 MDHEN and CDR2 SYDVKM. In DNA form, the CDR3 reads TGTGCCAGCAGTTTATTAGTTAGGGGGAACACTGAAGCTTTCTTT. This gives the protein CASSLLVRGNTEAFF.

This rearrangement joins TRBV5-1 to TRBJ2-5; D gene ambiguous. This CDR3 comprises 15 residues. Germline values: CDR1 SGHRS, CDR2 YFSETQ. Between the trimmed V and J ends, which lost 3 bases and 2 bases, there was a span of 14 bases. For the CDR3, the DNA is TGCGCCAGCAGCTCCCTAGGGAACGGACAAGAGACCCAGTACTTC. Translation: CASSSLGNGQETQYF.

CDR3 sequence: CASSKDVEGSGNTIYF. CDR3 in DNA: TGTGCCAGCAGCAAAGACGTAGAGGGCTCTGGAAACACCATATATTTT. The chain links TRBV21-1 to TRBJ1-3. TRBV21-1 corresponds to a pseudogene. CDR3 length equals 16 residues.

This chain links TRBV7-2 with TRBJ2-5, with D possibly being TRBD2 (5 bases). V was clipped by 5 bases and J by 4 bases, with 14 bases between them. The CDR3 length is 14 residues. CDR1 and CDR2 from the germline V gene are SGHTA and FQGNSA. CDR3 in amino acids: CASSRAVRGETQYF. The CDR3 DNA reads as TGTGCCAGCAGCCGTGCGGTCCGGGGAGAGACCCAGTACTTC. The whole variable domain, remainder taken from reference TRBV7-2 and TRBJ2-5, is GAGVSQSPSNKVTEKGKDVELRCDPISGHTALYWYRQSLGQGLEFLIYFQGNSAPDKSGLPSDRFSAERTGGSVSTLTIQRTQQEDSAVYLCASSRAVRGETQYFGPGTRLLVL.

The genes are TRBV18 and TRBJ2-5; D not resolved. This CDR3 comprises 14 residues. Germline CDR1 reads KGHSH; CDR2 reads LQKENI. Trimming removed 2 bases from V and 2 bases from J, with 9 bases in between. For the CDR3, the DNA is TGTGCCAGCTCACCAAGCACAGTTCAAGAGACCCAGTACTTC. Amino acids: CASSPSTVQETQYF. Variable domain in full (rest from reference TRBV18 and TRBJ2-5): NAGVMQNPRHLVRRRGQEARLRCSPMKGHSHVYWYRQLPEEGLKFMVYLQKENIIDESGMPKERFSAEFPKEGPSILRIQQVVRGDSAAYFCASSPSTVQETQYFGPGTRLLVL.

The rearrangement uses TRBV27 and TRBJ2-1; D possibly corresponds to TRBD2 (5 bases). V lost 6 bases to trimming and J lost 6 bases, with 12 bases between them. Per the germline V gene, CDR1 is MNHEY and CDR2 is SMNVEV (reference sequence). This CDR3 comprises 13 residues. For the CDR3, the DNA is TGTGCCAGCAGCCGTTGGACTGCCAATGAGCAGTTCTTC. It codes for CASSRWTANEQFF.

The rearrangement links TRBV6-5 to TRBJ2-7, with TRBD2 matching over 8 bases. Trimming removed 2 bases from V and 3 bases from J; junction bases left unmatched: 3. Germline CDR1 and CDR2: MNHEY and SVGAGI. The length of the CDR3 is 14 residues. The CDR3 sequence: CASSYQLADYEQYF. The CDR3 nucleotides read TGTGCCAGCAGTTACCAACTAGCGGACTACGAGCAGTACTTC.